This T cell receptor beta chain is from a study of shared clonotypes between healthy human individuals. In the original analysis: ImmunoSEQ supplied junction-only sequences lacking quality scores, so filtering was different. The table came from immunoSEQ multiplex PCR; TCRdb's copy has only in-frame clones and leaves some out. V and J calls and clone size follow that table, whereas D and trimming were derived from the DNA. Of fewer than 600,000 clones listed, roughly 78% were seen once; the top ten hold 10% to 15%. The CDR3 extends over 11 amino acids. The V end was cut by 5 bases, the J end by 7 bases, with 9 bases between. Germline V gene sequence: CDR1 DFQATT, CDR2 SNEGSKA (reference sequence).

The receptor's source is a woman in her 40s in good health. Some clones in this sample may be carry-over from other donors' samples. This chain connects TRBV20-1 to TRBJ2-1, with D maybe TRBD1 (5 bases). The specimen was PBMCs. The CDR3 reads CSAGARNEQFF. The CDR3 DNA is TGCAGTGCTGGGGCTAGGAATGAGCAGTTCTTC.